This T cell receptor (beta chain) comes out of a study of T cells in Graves' hyperthyroidism and ophthalmopathy. Diagnostic decisions used clinical symptoms, serum thyroxine and TRAb, thyroid ultrasound and orbital computed tomography. Each 10 ml fresh peripheral blood draw supplied the PBMCs. This clonotype was picked up many times. V trimming: 6 bases; J trimming: 6 bases; junction bases outside the gene matches: 6. Germline V lookup: CDR1 SGHRS, CDR2 YFSETQ. The CDR3 totals 13 residues. Amplified TCR beta CDR3 regions came from RNA transcripts. When the TCR CDR3 underwent first-round RT-PCR, the HTBI primer set was used. TCRdb reprocessed the multiplex PCR reads with MiXCR, giving one entry per CDR3 protein. The table includes about 530,000 distinct CDR3 sequences, 15% to 20% detected once.

The TCR sequence derives from a woman younger than 35 with Graves' ophthalmopathy. Sequences were obtained from blood. V and J are TRBV5-1 and TRBJ2-7; TRBD1 agrees at 10 bases. CDR3 in amino acids: CASIMDRGCEQYF. CDR3 DNA: TGCGCCAGCATCATGGACAGGGGGTGCGAGCAGTACTTC. Looking up the rest from reference TRBV5-1 and TRBJ2-7 gives the full variable domain: KAGVTQTPRYLIKTRGQQVTLSCSPISGHRSVSWYQQTPGQGLQFLFEYFSETQRNKGNFPGRFSGRQFSNSRSEMNVSTLELGDSALYLCASIMDRGCEQYFGPGTRLTVT.